The rows below give T cell receptor beta chains drawn from one sample of a study of T cell changes during pregnancy in multiple sclerosis. TCRdb's table, derived via immunoSEQ multiplex PCR, lists solely in-frame clones and lacks some. The sample shows around 25,000 clones, 80% to 90% of them seen only once. Specimen: CD8+ T cells from peripheral blood mononuclear cells, collected in the first trimester of pregnancy. Receptors were obtained from a female donor in good health, enrolled as a control in a pregnancy study. CDR3s leave out the opening cysteine and the closing phenylalanine or tryptophan. Fields, in order: CDR3 length, J gene, V gene, CDR3 protein.

len: 15; j_gene: TRBJ2-3; v_gene: TRBV4-1; CDR3aa: ASSQRTVELGTDTQY
len: 13; j_gene: TRBJ1-5; v_gene: TRBV4-2; CDR3aa: ASSRTLGGSQPQH
len: 11; j_gene: TRBJ2-5; v_gene: TRBV4-1; CDR3aa: ASSSPGLSPQY
len: 13; j_gene: TRBJ2-1; v_gene: TRBV7-8; CDR3aa: ASSPRKRGYNEQF
len: 14; j_gene: TRBJ2-1; v_gene: TRBV7-2; CDR3aa: ASTRGSGGRYNEQF
len: 14; j_gene: TRBJ1-5; v_gene: TRBV28; CDR3aa: ASSTTRTDNNQPQH
len: 11; j_gene: TRBJ2-3; v_gene: TRBV7-9; CDR3aa: ASNTPNGDTQY
len: 14; j_gene: TRBJ1-1; v_gene: TRBV4-3; CDR3aa: ASSQVRVGQNTEAF
len: 17; j_gene: TRBJ2-3; v_gene: TRBV7-8; CDR3aa: ASSLVPPGLAGWADTQY
len: 17; j_gene: TRBJ2-3; v_gene: TRBV4-3; CDR3aa: ASSPVLGLAGTSTDTQY
len: 16; j_gene: TRBJ2-2; v_gene: TRBV4-3; CDR3aa: ASSQGLAGGRSTGELF
len: 15; j_gene: TRBJ1-3; v_gene: TRBV9; CDR3aa: ASSVARTGGSGNTIY
len: 13; j_gene: TRBJ2-7; v_gene: TRBV7-9; CDR3aa: ASSSPGTGTVEQY
len: 14; j_gene: TRBJ2-5; v_gene: TRBV5-6; CDR3aa: ASSFRAGGYEETQY
len: 13; j_gene: TRBJ2-5; v_gene: TRBV4-3; CDR3aa: ASSQDLRSPKTQY
len: 10; j_gene: TRBJ1-5; v_gene: TRBV6-1; CDR3aa: ASKAGGQPQH
len: 15; j_gene: TRBJ1-6; v_gene: TRBV4-3; CDR3aa: ASSQDRAFTGSAPLH
len: 13; j_gene: TRBJ1-4; v_gene: TRBV13; CDR3aa: ASSPSTGPNEKLF
len: 11; j_gene: TRBJ2-1; v_gene: TRBV13; CDR3aa: ASSPSSYNEQF
len: 11; j_gene: TRBJ1-2; v_gene: TRBV6-6; CDR3aa: ASSYGQGDGYT
len: 14; j_gene: TRBJ2-3; v_gene: TRBV9; CDR3aa: ASSVGGGGGTDTQY
len: 11; j_gene: TRBJ2-2; v_gene: TRBV27; CDR3aa: ASNQDGTGELF
len: 15; j_gene: TRBJ2-3; v_gene: TRBV4-3; CDR3aa: ASSPRQGGIDTDTQY
len: 14; j_gene: TRBJ2-2; v_gene: TRBV4-1; CDR3aa: ASSQGHTGGTGELF
len: 14; j_gene: TRBJ1-2; v_gene: TRBV9; CDR3aa: ASSATGTGGAGGYT
len: 17; j_gene: TRBJ2-7; v_gene: TRBV13; CDR3aa: ASSQSPGQGGLWDGEQY
len: 13; j_gene: TRBJ2-1; v_gene: TRBV7-6; CDR3aa: ASSRTGFPYNEQF
len: 11; j_gene: TRBJ2-2; v_gene: TRBV5-8; CDR3aa: ASSLYLTGELF
len: 12; j_gene: TRBJ1-4; v_gene: TRBV27; CDR3aa: ASGLQGANEELF
len: 11; j_gene: TRBJ2-7; v_gene: TRBV4-3; CDR3aa: ASSQDRSYEQY
len: 12; j_gene: TRBJ2-1; v_gene: TRBV27; CDR3aa: ASSFVAAFGEQF
len: 11; j_gene: TRBJ2-3; v_gene: TRBV6-4; CDR3aa: ASSGGSTDTQY
len: 14; j_gene: TRBJ2-1; v_gene: TRBV13; CDR3aa: ASSSLAGLAYNEQF
len: 13; j_gene: TRBJ2-1; v_gene: TRBV6-4; CDR3aa: ASSEQGEGYNEQF
len: 14; j_gene: TRBJ1-1; v_gene: TRBV9; CDR3aa: ASSVGIAGGSTEAF
len: 11; j_gene: TRBJ1-2; v_gene: TRBV2; CDR3aa: ASSVTGNYGYT
len: 13; j_gene: TRBJ2-2; v_gene: TRBV27; CDR3aa: ASSGWTGDTGELF
len: 11; j_gene: TRBJ2-7; v_gene: TRBV6-1; CDR3aa: ACIPPSSYEQY
len: 15; j_gene: TRBJ2-7; v_gene: TRBV2; CDR3aa: ASSETFTGDSSYEQY
len: 14; j_gene: TRBJ1-1; v_gene: TRBV13; CDR3aa: ASSLESLTSNTEAF
len: 13; j_gene: TRBJ1-2; v_gene: TRBV11-2; CDR3aa: ASSSGQGAAYGYT
len: 15; j_gene: TRBJ1-2; v_gene: TRBV2; CDR3aa: ASSEDFGDSTNYGYT
len: 14; j_gene: TRBJ1-1; v_gene: TRBV6-5; CDR3aa: ASSWDRRTVNTEAF
len: 13; j_gene: TRBJ2-2; v_gene: TRBV27; CDR3aa: ASSFSLSPTGELF
len: 11; j_gene: TRBJ2-3; v_gene: TRBV5-4; CDR3aa: ATVQGAGDTQY
len: 12; j_gene: TRBJ2-5; v_gene: TRBV7-9; CDR3aa: ASFGGDDQETQY
len: 14; j_gene: TRBJ2-5; v_gene: TRBV28; CDR3aa: ASVERLAGIQETQY
len: 13; j_gene: TRBJ1-3; v_gene: TRBV7-8; CDR3aa: ASSLLGGTGNTIY
len: 12; j_gene: TRBJ1-6; v_gene: TRBV4-1; CDR3aa: ASSPGQWGSPLH
len: 12; j_gene: TRBJ1-1; v_gene: TRBV19; CDR3aa: ASSITAWNTEAF
len: 14; j_gene: TRBJ2-3; v_gene: TRBV27; CDR3aa: ASSFSRGGLTDTQY
len: 14; j_gene: TRBJ2-2; v_gene: TRBV7-9; CDR3aa: ASSPGPGQGDGELF
len: 15; j_gene: TRBJ2-7; v_gene: TRBV19; CDR3aa: ASSDGTGPGKPYEQY
len: 13; j_gene: TRBJ1-5; v_gene: TRBV27; CDR3aa: ASSLSKGGNQPQH
len: 12; j_gene: TRBJ1-5; v_gene: TRBV7-9; CDR3aa: ASSLAGTNQPQH
len: 13; j_gene: TRBJ2-2; v_gene: TRBV4-2; CDR3aa: ASSPSWGGTGELF
len: 13; j_gene: TRBJ1-2; v_gene: TRBV7-6; CDR3aa: ASSPKGAGGGGYT
len: 12; j_gene: TRBJ1-1; v_gene: TRBV30; CDR3aa: AWRRGGMNTEAF
len: 11; j_gene: TRBJ1-2; v_gene: TRBV9; CDR3aa: ASSAPLNYGYT
len: 13; j_gene: TRBJ1-1; v_gene: TRBV4-2; CDR3aa: ASSQEVGTPQEAF